The T cell receptor (beta chain) under discussion was sequenced for a study of vaccination and CD4 T cells after COVID-19. Study details: Collection of post-vaccine samples followed dose two by a median roughly 72 days, spanning a range of 14 to 241.

Treatment described: approximately 9-day PBMC culture with coronavirus spike peptide pools or control peptides (ViraFEST assay). A note on this clonotype: Its target is not known.

CD4+ T cells that had been cultured provided DNA sequenced with the Oncomine TCR Beta short-read assay. Genomic DNA was isolated from CD4+ T cells that had been cultured. TCRdb independently ran MiXCR on the PCR reads; one entry per CDR3 protein. The sample contains 15,000 to 20,000 distinct CDR3 sequences, just under 50% of which appear only once. This specimen was CD4+ T cells from blood, cultured in vitro, taken before SARS-CoV-2 vaccination. The TCR sequence derives from a human donor who had recovered from COVID-19.

CDR3 loop: CASSTRRVAEAFF. The CDR3, as DNA: TGTGCCAGTAGTACTAGGAGGGTCGCTGAAGCTTTCTTT. This chain joins TRBV19 and TRBJ1-1, with D unresolved. V gave up 4 bases and J gave up 6 bases, with 12 bases separating them. The germline CDR1 and CDR2 sequences are LNHDA and SQIVND (reference sequence). CDR3 length: 13 amino acids.